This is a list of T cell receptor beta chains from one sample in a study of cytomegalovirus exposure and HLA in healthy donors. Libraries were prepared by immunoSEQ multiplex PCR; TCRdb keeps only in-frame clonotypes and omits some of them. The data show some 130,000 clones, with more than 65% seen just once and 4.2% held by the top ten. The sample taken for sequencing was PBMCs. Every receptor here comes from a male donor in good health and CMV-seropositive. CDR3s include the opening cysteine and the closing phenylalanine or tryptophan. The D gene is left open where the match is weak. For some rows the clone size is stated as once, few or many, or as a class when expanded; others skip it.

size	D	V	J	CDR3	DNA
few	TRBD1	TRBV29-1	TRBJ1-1	CSANRGVNTEAFF	TGCAGCGCAAACAGGGGGGTGAACACTGAAGCTTTCTTT
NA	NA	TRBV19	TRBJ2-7	CASSFPGNEQYF	TGTGCCAGTAGTTTCCCAGGGAACGAGCAGTACTTC
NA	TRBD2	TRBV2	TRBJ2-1	CASSKSLADPGEQFF	TGTGCCAGCAGTAAGAGTCTAGCGGACCCGGGGGAGCAGTTCTTC
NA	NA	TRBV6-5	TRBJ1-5	CASTGREHQPQHF	TGTGCCAGCACAGGGCGTGAACATCAGCCCCAGCATTTT
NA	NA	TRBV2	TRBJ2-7	CASSELVRGHEQYF	TGTGCCAGCAGTGAGCTGGTGCGGGGCCACGAGCAGTACTTC
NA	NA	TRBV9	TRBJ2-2	CASSKPGPASPGELFF	TGTGCCAGCAGCAAACCCGGCCCAGCGAGCCCCGGGGAGCTGTTTTTT
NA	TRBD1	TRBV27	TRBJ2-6	CASSPIGQGAGANVLTF	TGTGCCAGCAGCCCTATTGGGCAGGGGGCTGGGGCCAACGTCCTGACTTTC
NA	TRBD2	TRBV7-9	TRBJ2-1	CSSSLSWGGDSYNEQFF	TGTTCCAGCAGCTTATCGTGGGGGGGGGATTCCTACAATGAGCAGTTCTTC
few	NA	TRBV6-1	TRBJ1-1	CASTIMNTEAFF	TGTGCCAGCACAATCATGAACACTGAAGCTTTCTTT
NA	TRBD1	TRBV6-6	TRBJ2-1	CASNPQLQGNEQFF	TGTGCCAGCAACCCACAACTACAGGGGAATGAGCAGTTCTTC
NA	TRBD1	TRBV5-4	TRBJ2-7	CASSLDGTGDHEQYF	TGTGCCAGCAGCTTGGATGGGACAGGGGACCACGAGCAGTACTTC
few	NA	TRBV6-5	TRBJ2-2	CASSYPGYTNTGELFF	TGTGCCAGCAGTTACCCCGGTTATACGAACACCGGGGAGCTGTTTTTT
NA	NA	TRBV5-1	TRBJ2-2	CASSLAPGAPGELFF	TGCGCCAGCAGCTTGGCCCCTGGGGCACCCGGGGAGCTGTTTTTT
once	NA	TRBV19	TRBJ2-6	CASSIRPLSAGANVLTF	TGTGCCAGTAGTATACGGCCGCTTTCAGCGGGGGCCAACGTCCTGACTTTC
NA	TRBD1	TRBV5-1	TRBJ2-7	CASSLAQGVGEQYF	TGCGCCAGCAGCTTGGCTCAGGGGGTGGGGGAGCAGTACTTC
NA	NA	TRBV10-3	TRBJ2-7	CAISDEQADYEQYF	TGTGCCATCAGTGATGAGCAGGCCGACTACGAGCAGTACTTC
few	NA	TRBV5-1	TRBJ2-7	CASSLDRAIEQYF	TGCGCCAGCAGCTTGGACAGGGCCATCGAGCAGTACTTC
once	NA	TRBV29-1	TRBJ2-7	CSVSDIGRPLHEQYF	TGCAGCGTTTCGGACATCGGGCGGCCCCTCCACGAGCAGTACTTC
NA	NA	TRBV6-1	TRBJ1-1	CASRGQQNTEAFF	TGTGCCAGCAGGGGACAACAGAACACTGAAGCTTTCTTT
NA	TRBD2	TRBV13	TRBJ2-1	CASSTRLGRTSGEQFF	TGTGCCAGCAGCACCAGACTTGGGCGCACTAGCGGCGAGCAGTTCTTC
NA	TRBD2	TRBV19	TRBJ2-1	CASSIYAGVTYNEQFF	TGTGCCAGTAGTATTTACGCGGGAGTAACCTACAATGAGCAGTTCTTC
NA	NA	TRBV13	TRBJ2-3	CASSQWSPGKGSTDTQYF	TGTGCCAGCAGCCAATGGTCACCAGGGAAAGGTAGCACAGATACGCAGTATTTT
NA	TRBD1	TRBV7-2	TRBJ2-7	CASSPWTGSYEQYF	TGTGCCAGCAGCCCCTGGACAGGGTCGTACGAGCAGTACTTC
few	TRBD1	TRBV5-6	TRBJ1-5	CASSSGQKGQPQHF	TGTGCCAGCAGCTCGGGACAGAAGGGTCAGCCCCAGCATTTT
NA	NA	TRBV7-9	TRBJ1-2	CASSLGIAAHYGYTF	TGTGCCAGCAGCTTAGGTATAGCAGCACACTATGGCTACACCTTC
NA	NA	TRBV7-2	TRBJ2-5	CASGGAGETQYF	TGTGCCAGCGGGGGGGCGGGCGAGACCCAGTACTTC
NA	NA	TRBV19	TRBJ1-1	CASTDRFNTEAFF	TGTGCCAGTACCGACAGATTTAACACTGAAGCTTTCTTT
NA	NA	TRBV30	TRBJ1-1	CALEGDFTNTEAFF	TGTGCCCTGGAGGGAGATTTTACAAACACTGAAGCTTTCTTT
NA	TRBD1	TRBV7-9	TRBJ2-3	CASTPWTGPTDTQYF	TGTGCCAGCACCCCATGGACAGGCCCCACAGATACGCAGTATTTT
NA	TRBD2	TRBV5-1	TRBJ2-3	CASSTGTSGRDTQYF	TGCGCCAGCAGCACCGGGACTAGCGGGAGAGATACGCAGTATTTT
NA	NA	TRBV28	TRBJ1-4	CASRTQRKGGSEKLFF	TGTGCCAGCAGAACCCAACGGAAGGGGGGGAGTGAAAAACTGTTTTTT
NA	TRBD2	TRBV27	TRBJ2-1	CASSFLAGASNEQFF	TGTGCCAGCAGTTTCCTAGCGGGGGCGAGTAATGAGCAGTTCTTC
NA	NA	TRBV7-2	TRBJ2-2	CASSSGVIGELFF	TGTGCCAGCAGCTCGGGGGTAATCGGGGAGCTGTTTTTT
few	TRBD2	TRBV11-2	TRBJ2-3	CASSLSPSGTSDTQYF	TGTGCCAGCAGCCTCAGCCCTAGCGGGACCTCAGATACGCAGTATTTT
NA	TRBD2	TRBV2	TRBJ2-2	CASSLPSGSWTGELFF	TGTGCCAGCAGTCTACCTAGCGGGAGTTGGACCGGGGAGCTGTTTTTT
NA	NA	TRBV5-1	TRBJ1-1	CASSAGTPRATEAFF	TGCGCCAGCAGCGCCGGGACACCCAGGGCGACCGAAGCTTTCTTT
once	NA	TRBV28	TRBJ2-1	CASSFIAEGYNEQFF	TGTGCCAGCAGTTTTATAGCGGAGGGCTACAATGAGCAGTTCTTC
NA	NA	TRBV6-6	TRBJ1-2	CASSYGQNSYGYTF	TGTGCCAGCAGTTACGGACAGAATAGCTATGGCTACACCTTC
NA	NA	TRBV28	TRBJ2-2	CASSFEGGQTRFGGELFF	TGTGCCAGCAGTTTCGAAGGCGGGCAGACACGATTTGGCGGGGAGCTGTTTTTT
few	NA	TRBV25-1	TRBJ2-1	CATSGPAREQFF	TGTGCCACCTCAGGGCCCGCGCGTGAGCAGTTCTTC
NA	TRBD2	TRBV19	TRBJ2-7	CASSTRTSGTYEQYF	TGTGCCAGTAGTACTAGGACTAGCGGGACTTACGAGCAGTACTTC
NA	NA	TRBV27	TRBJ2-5	CASSWRAGHQETQYF	TGTGCCAGCAGTTGGCGCGCGGGGCATCAAGAGACCCAGTACTTC
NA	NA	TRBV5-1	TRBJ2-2	CASSLAGNTGELFF	TGCGCCAGCAGCTTGGCGGGAAACACCGGGGAGCTGTTTTTT
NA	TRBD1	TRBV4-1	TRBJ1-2	CASSARTGGINYGYTF	TGCGCCAGCAGCGCCCGGACAGGGGGCATTAACTATGGCTACACCTTC
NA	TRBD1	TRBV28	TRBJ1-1	CASSLLRQGGTEAFF	TGTGCCAGCAGTTTATTAAGACAGGGGGGCACTGAAGCTTTCTTT
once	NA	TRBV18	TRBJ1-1	CASSPGAGDTEAFF	TGTGCCAGCTCACCAGGGGCTGGGGACACTGAAGCTTTCTTT
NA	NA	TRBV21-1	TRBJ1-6	CASSKVKGTANSPLHF	TGTGCCAGCAGCAAAGTCAAAGGGACAGCAAATTCACCCCTCCACTTT
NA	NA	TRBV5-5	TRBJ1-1	CASSLTPGIYTEAFF	TGTGCCAGCAGCTTGACTCCAGGAATTTACACTGAAGCTTTCTTT